The present entry profiles one TCR beta chain with its context. The antigen is undetermined. The donors were all Caucasian adults (living in Nashville, Tennessee). At deep level, the assay was performed. In the study's own analysis: Owing to the provision of junction-only sequences devoid of quality scores by immunoSEQ, filtering differed. Repertoires were generated with immunoSEQ multiplex PCR, while TCRdb's copy carries only in-frame clones and drops some. V, J and clone size are those of that table, while D and trimming were read from the DNA. The sample has approximately 350,000 clones; just over 95% are singletons. CDR1 and CDR2 (germline): MNHEY, SVGAGI. CDR3 length: 15 amino acids. V lost 6 bases and J lost 0, with 11 bases in between. The data stem from a study of shared clonotypes between healthy human individuals. Whole-study findings and limits: A reduction in generation probabilities was seen for non-shared clonotypes relative to those shared by all four donors.

Specimen: memory CD8+ T cells sorted from blood. The subset is: CD45RO+ cells pooled with CCR7-negative TemRA cells. The origin of this receptor is a man between 25 and 39 years old in good health. This chain joins TRBV6-5 and TRBJ1-4, with TRBD1 as a possible D gene (6 bases). The CDR3 is CASSPRTATNEKLFF. DNA of the CDR3: TGTGCCAGCAGCCCCAGGACAGCAACTAATGAAAAACTGTTTTTT.